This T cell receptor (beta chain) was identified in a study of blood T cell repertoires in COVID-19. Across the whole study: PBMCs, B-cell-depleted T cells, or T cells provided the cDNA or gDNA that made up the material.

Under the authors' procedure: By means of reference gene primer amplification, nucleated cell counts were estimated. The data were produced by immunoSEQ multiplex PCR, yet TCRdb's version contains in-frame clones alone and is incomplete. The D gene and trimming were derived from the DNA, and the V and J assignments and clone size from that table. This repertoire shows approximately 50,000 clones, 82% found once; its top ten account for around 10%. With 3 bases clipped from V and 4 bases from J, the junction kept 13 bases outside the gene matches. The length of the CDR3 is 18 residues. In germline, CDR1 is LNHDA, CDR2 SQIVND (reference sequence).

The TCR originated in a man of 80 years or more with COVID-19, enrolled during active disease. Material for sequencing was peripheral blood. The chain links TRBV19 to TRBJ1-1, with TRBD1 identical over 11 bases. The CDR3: CASSITWDRGVVSTEAFF. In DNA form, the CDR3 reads TGTGCCAGTAGTATCACCTGGGACAGGGGGGTGGTAAGCACTGAAGCTTTCTTT.